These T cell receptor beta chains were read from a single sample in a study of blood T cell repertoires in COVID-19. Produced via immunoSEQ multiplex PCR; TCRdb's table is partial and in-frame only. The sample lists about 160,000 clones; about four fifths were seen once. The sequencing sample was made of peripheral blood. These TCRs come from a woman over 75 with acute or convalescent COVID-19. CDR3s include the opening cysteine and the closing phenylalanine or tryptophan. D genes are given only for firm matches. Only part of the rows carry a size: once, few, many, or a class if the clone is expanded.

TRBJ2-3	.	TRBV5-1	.	TGCGCCAGCAGCGTAGACGGGGGTACGCAGTATTTT	CASSVDGGTQYF
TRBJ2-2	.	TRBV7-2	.	TGTGCCAGCAGCTTAGTTCGGACACCCACCGGGGAGCTGTTTTTT	CASSLVRTPTGELFF
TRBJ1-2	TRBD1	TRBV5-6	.	TGTGCCAGCCAAGGGGGACAGGGATTCTATGGCTACACCTTC	CASQGGQGFYGYTF
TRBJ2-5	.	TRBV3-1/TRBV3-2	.	TGTGCCAGCAGCCTGAGAGAGACCCAGTACTTC	CASSLRETQYF
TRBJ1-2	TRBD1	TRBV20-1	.	TGCAGTGCTAGTCCCCTGGACAGGGACTATGGCTACACCTTC	CSASPLDRDYGYTF
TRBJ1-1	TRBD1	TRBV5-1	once	TGCGCCAGCAGCTTACAGGGGGGAGGCACTGAAGCTTTCTTT	CASSLQGGGTEAFF
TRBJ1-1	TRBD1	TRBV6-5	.	TGTGCCAGCAGTTACGTGCAGACAGGGGACACTGAAGCTTTCTTT	CASSYVQTGDTEAFF
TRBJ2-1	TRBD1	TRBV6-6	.	TGTGCCAGCAGTCGACAAGGGACAGAGAAATACAATGAGCAGTTCTTC	CASSRQGTEKYNEQFF
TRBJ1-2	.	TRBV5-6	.	TGTGCCAGCAGCTTGGCGGACAGAAACTATGGCTACACCTTC	CASSLADRNYGYTF
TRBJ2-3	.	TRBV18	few	TGTGCCAGCTCACCCCGGGACAAGCCTTTCACAGATACGCAGTATTTT	CASSPRDKPFTDTQYF
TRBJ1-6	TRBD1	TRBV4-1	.	TGCGCCAGCAGCCAAGAAACCGGGACAGGGAGGACACCCCTCCACTTT	CASSQETGTGRTPLHF
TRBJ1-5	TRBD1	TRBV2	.	TGTGCCAGCATGAAGCGACAGGGGAATCAGCCCCAGCATTTT	CASMKRQGNQPQHF
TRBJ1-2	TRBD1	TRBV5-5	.	TGTGCCAGCAGCGCCGGGACAGGGGGCCCCTATGGCTACACCTTC	CASSAGTGGPYGYTF
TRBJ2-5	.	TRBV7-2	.	TGTGCCAGCAGCTTAGCCCAGGCAACAGGGACCCAGTACTTC	CASSLAQATGTQYF
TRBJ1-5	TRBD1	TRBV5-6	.	TGTGCCAGCAGCTTGGCCACAGGGGGCGTTGGCAATCAGCCCCAGCATTTT	CASSLATGGVGNQPQHF
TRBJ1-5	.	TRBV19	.	TGTGCCAGTAGTATTGTCAGGGGCAAATATCAGCCCCAGCATTTT	CASSIVRGKYQPQHF
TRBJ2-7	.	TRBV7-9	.	TGTGCCAGCAGTCGAACCGGTGAGCAGTACTTC	CASSRTGEQYF
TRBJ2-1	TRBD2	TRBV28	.	TGTGCCAGCAGTCCGGGGACTAGCGGGAGCCACCTAGAGGCTGAGCAGTTCTTC	CASSPGTSGSHLEAEQFF
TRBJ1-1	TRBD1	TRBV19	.	TGTGCCAGTAGTATCGGGACAGGGGGCGTTGCCACTGAAGCTTTCTTT	CASSIGTGGVATEAFF
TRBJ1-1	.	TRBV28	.	TGTGCCAGCAGACGGTCGGACACTGAAGCTTTCTTT	CASRRSDTEAFF
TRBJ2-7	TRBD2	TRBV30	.	TGTGCCTGGAGTGTACGAGCGGGGGTGGCCTCTCGGGAGCAGTACTTC	CAWSVRAGVASREQYF
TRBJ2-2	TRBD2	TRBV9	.	TGTGCCAGCAGCGCCAACTTACCGGGACTACTGAACACCGGGGAGCTGTTTTTT	CASSANLPGLLNTGELFF
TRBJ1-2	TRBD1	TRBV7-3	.	TGTGCCAGCAGCGAAACCTCAGGGGGTTTTGGCTACACCTTC	CASSETSGGFGYTF
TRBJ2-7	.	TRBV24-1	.	TGTGCCACCAGTGATTCTGAGGGAGCCTACGAGCAGTACTTC	CATSDSEGAYEQYF
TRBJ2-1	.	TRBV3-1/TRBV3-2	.	TGTGCCAGCAGCCAAAGGGGTGAGAGGCCGGCGAATGAGCAGTTCTTC	CASSQRGERPANEQFF
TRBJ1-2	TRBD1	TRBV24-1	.	TGTGCCACCAGTCCCCGACAGGGGAGCTATGGCTACACCTTC	CATSPRQGSYGYTF
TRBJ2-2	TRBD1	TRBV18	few	TGTGCCAGCTCAAGGGACAGGGCCGACACCGGGGAGCTGTTTTTT	CASSRDRADTGELFF
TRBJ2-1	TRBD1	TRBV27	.	TGTGCCAGCAGCCATGGGACAGGGACTTACAATGAGCAGTTCTTC	CASSHGTGTYNEQFF
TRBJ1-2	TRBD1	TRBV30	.	TGTGCCTGGAGCGCACCGGACAGGCTAGAAGGCTACACCTTC	CAWSAPDRLEGYTF
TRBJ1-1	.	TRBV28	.	TGTGCCAGCAGTTTATCCCGGGATTTCACTGAAGCTTTCTTT	CASSLSRDFTEAFF
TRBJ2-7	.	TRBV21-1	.	TGTGCCAGCAGCTCCCAAGCCATGACAGCCAATCCAGCCTACGAGCAGTACTTC	CASSSQAMTANPAYEQYF
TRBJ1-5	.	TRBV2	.	TGTGCCAGCAGAGTAACAGAGCTTAGCAATCAGCCCCAGCATTTT	CASRVTELSNQPQHF
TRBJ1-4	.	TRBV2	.	TGTGCCAGCATAACCGAGCAGGGCGAAAAACTGTTTTTT	CASITEQGEKLFF
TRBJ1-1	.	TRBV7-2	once	TGTGCCAGCAGCCGCCAGGGAGGCAACACTGAAGCTTTCTTT	CASSRQGGNTEAFF
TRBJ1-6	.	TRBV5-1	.	TGCGCCAGCAGCATCGGGACTCCACTTTCACCCCTCCACTTT	CASSIGTPLSPLHF
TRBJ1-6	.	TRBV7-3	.	TGTGCCAGCAGCTTACAGGGCTATAATTCACCCCTCCACTTT	CASSLQGYNSPLHF
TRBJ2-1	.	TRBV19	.	TGTGCCAGTAGGGGCTTGAGCGGCGGCTCCTACAATGAGCAGTTCTTC	CASRGLSGGSYNEQFF
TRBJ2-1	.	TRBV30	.	TGTGCCTGGAGGGCCCCCCAGGTCACCTACAATGAGCAGTTCTTC	CAWRAPQVTYNEQFF
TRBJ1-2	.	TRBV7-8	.	TGTGCCAGCAGCTTATTTGGCCAGGGCTATGGCTACACCTTC	CASSLFGQGYGYTF
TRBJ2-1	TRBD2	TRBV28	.	TGTGCCAGCAGTTCCGCGGGAGAGGTAAATGAGCAGTTCTTC	CASSSAGEVNEQFF